These 25 T cell receptor beta chains were all obtained from the same sample, sequenced in a study of blood T cell repertoires in COVID-19. Clones were sequenced by immunoSEQ multiplex PCR, and TCRdb holds only the in-frame ones, with some missing. This table has 66,000 or so clones, about 80% appearing once. The sequenced sample consisted of peripheral blood. The origin of the receptors is a human donor in a cohort sampled during active COVID-19.

The chain combines TRBV4-1 with TRBJ2-7, with 9 nucleotides matching TRBD2. The V and J ends lost 1 base and 0 bases, in that order; junction bases with no gene match: 7. Germline loops: CDR1 MGHRA, CDR2 YSYEKL. The CDR3 consists of 17 residues. This CDR3 is CASSQGPGLAASYEQYF. CDR3 nucleotides: TGCGCCAGCAGCCAAGGCCCGGGACTAGCAGCCTCCTACGAGCAGTACTTC.

The gene calls are TRBV11-1 and TRBJ2-7; TRBD2 agrees at 7 bases. Germline V lookup: CDR1 SGHAT, CDR2 FQDESV (reference sequence). CDR3 length: 13 amino acids. V trimming: 5 bases; J trimming: 5 bases; junction bases outside the gene matches: 6. CDR3 nucleotides: TGTGCCAGCAGCCCCGGGGGAGGGGACGAGCAGTACTTC. Encoded protein: CASSPGGGDEQYF.

The V call is TRBV20-1, the J call TRBJ2-7; weak D call: TRBD1 (5 bases). This CDR3 is built from 11 residues. Trimming took 0 bases from V and 7 from J, leaving 7 bases between them. Germline values: CDR1 DFQATT, CDR2 SNEGSKA (reference sequence). CDR3 loop: CSARDRTEQYF. CDR3 coding DNA: TGCAGTGCTAGAGATAGGACAGAGCAGTACTTC.

With regard to this clone: Additional DNA sequences in this sample encode the identical CDR3. CDR3 protein: CASSIDRDTEAFF. CDR3 DNA: TGTGCCAGTAGTATAGACAGGGACACTGAAGCTTTCTTT. The chain recombines TRBV19 with TRBJ1-1; D possibly corresponds to TRBD1 (5 bases). V dropped 0 bases and J dropped 3 bases, with 5 bases sitting between them. This CDR3 has 13 residues. Germline CDR1 and CDR2: LNHDA and SQIVND (reference sequence).

This chain joins TRBV7-8 and TRBJ2-2; TRBD1 matches 7 bases. This CDR3 is 16 amino acids long. Per the germline V gene, CDR1 is SGHVS and CDR2 is FQNEAQ. With 1 base clipped from V and 1 base from J, the junction kept 3 bases outside the gene matches. The CDR3 sequence: CASSLGNRGNTGELFF. DNA of the CDR3: TGTGCCAGCAGCTTAGGCAACAGGGGGAACACCGGGGAGCTGTTTTTT.

The gene calls are TRBV5-4 and TRBJ2-7; 7 bases agree with TRBD1. This CDR3 is 14 amino acids long. V lost 3 bases, J lost 7 bases, and 10 bases stayed unmatched. Germline-derived CDR1 and CDR2 are SGHNT and YYREEE (reference sequence). CDR3 bases: TGTGCCAGCAGCTCAATGACAGGGCCGAGGGAGCAGTACTTC. This translates into CASSSMTGPREQYF.

This clone appeared a few times. The J gene is TRBJ1-1, the V gene TRBV4-1, with D perhaps TRBD1 (5 bases). V was cut by 0 bases and J by 3 bases, with 11 bases left in between. This CDR3 has 15 amino acids. Germline CDR1 and CDR2: MGHRA and YSYEKL. CDR3 loop: CASSQDRVGDTEAFF. CDR3 DNA sequence: TGCGCCAGCAGCCAAGACAGGGTTGGGGACACTGAAGCTTTCTTT.

The chain combines TRBV27 with TRBJ2-3, with 10 bases that match TRBD2. The CDR3 contains 18 residues. Germline-derived CDR1 and CDR2 are MNHEY and SMNVEV (reference sequence). V lost 3 bases to trimming and J lost 1 base; unmatched junction nucleotides: 10. CDR3 sequence reads: CASSFLKHLAGGTDTQYF. The DNA for the CDR3 is TGTGCCAGCAGTTTCCTCAAACATCTAGCGGGAGGCACAGATACGCAGTATTTT.

The chain links TRBV18 to TRBJ2-7; TRBD1 matches at 10 bases. The CDR3 has 14 amino acids. CDR1 and CDR2 (germline): KGHSH, LQKENI. Losses at the gene ends were 3 bases for V and 4 bases for J; bases not matched to a gene: 3. The CDR3 coding sequence is TGTGCCAGCTCACCCGGACAGGGGGAGTACGAGCAGTACTTC. Translation gives CASSPGQGEYEQYF.

V usage is TRBV6-2 or TRBV6-3 and J usage is TRBJ2-7, with a tentative D call TRBD1 (6 bases). Trimming pared 2 bases from V and 7 bases from J, leaving 12 bases between. The germline V gene has CDR1 MNHEY and CDR2 SVGEGT. The CDR3 covers 13 residues. The DNA for the CDR3 is TGTGCCAGCAGTTACACCGGGACACGGGAGCAGTACTTC. Its translation: CASSYTGTREQYF.

V is TRBV28 and J is TRBJ2-7; 8 bases line up with TRBD1. The CDR3 loop spans 15 amino acids. The V segment lost 5 bases and the J segment 1 base; nucleotides outside the gene matches: 7. The germline gives CDR1 MDHEN, CDR2 SYDVKM. CDR3 sequence (DNA): TGTGCCAGCAGTCTTCCAGGGGGCGCATCCTACGAGCAGTACTTC. As protein: CASSLPGGASYEQYF.

The chain uses TRBV2 and TRBJ2-3; D is possibly TRBD2 (6 bases). This CDR3 is built from 13 residues. Germline loops: CDR1 SNHLY, CDR2 FYNNEI. The V and J ends lost 8 bases and 5 bases respectively, with 14 bases between them. DNA of the CDR3: TGTGCCAGCGAGGATCCGGGAGAAGATACGCAGTATTTT. It specifies CASEDPGEDTQYF.

The chain recombines TRBV10-3 with TRBJ2-1; 11 bases agree with TRBD2. The germline gives CDR1 ENHRY, CDR2 SYGVKD. The CDR3 sequence is 14 residues long. The V gene end was trimmed by 7 bases and the J gene end by 10 bases; junction bases not matched to a gene: 9. Written as DNA, the CDR3 is TGTGCCATCACCGAACTAGCGGGAGAGGGGGAGCAGTTCTTC. Amino acids: CAITELAGEGEQFF.

A few counts support this clone. The CDR3 DNA follows: TGTGCCAGCAGTCTGCAAAGACACGGCACAGATACGCAGTATTTT. This encodes CASSLQRHGTDTQYF. The V and J genes are TRBV27 and TRBJ2-3; D is unresolved. The CDR3 contains 15 residues. The ends were cut back, 5 bases at V and 1 base at J, with 13 bases in the middle. Germline V lookup: CDR1 MNHEY, CDR2 SMNVEV (reference sequence).

This clone has a handful of counts. This chain connects TRBV7-3 to TRBJ2-6, with D unresolved. CDR1 and CDR2 (germline): SGHTA, FQGTGA. The V end lost 5 bases, the J end lost 0 bases, and 8 bases lay between the germline ends. The CDR3 is 15 amino acids. The CDR3 is CASSQINSGANVLTF. CDR3 DNA: TGTGCCAGCAGCCAGATCAACTCTGGGGCCAACGTCCTGACTTTC. Supplemented by reference TRBV7-3 and TRBJ2-6, the full variable domain reads GAGVSQTPSNKVTEKGKYVELRCDPISGHTALYWYRQSLGQGPEFLIYFQGTGAADDSGLPNDRFFAVRPEGSVSTLKIQRTERGDSAVYLCASSQINSGANVLTFGAGSRLTVL.

The rearrangement joins TRBV4-3 to TRBJ1-5; TRBD1 agrees at 8 bases. V lost 0 bases and J lost 1; bases outside the gene matches: 14. The CDR3 totals 20 residues. Germline CDR1 reads LGHNA; CDR2 reads YSLEER. The chain's CDR3 is CASSQEATRGRVGSNQPQHF. The CDR3 DNA follows: TGCGCCAGCAGCCAAGAGGCAACCAGGGGGCGGGTCGGGAGCAATCAGCCCCAGCATTTT.

The J gene is TRBJ2-6, the V gene TRBV3-1 (or the pseudogene TRBV3-2), with D possibly matching TRBD2 (6 bases). CDR1 is LGHDT and CDR2 is YNNKEL in the germline V gene (reference sequence). The V end was cut by 3 bases, the J end by 1 base, with 13 bases between. The CDR3 runs to 17 residues. The CDR3 coding sequence is TGTGCCAGCAGCCACAACCCGGGGGTATCTGGGGCCAACGTCCTGACTTTC. It translates to CASSHNPGVSGANVLTF.

This clone appeared a single time. The chain combines TRBV29-1 with TRBJ1-6; perhaps TRBD1 as D (6 bases). Germline lookup yields CDR1 SQVTM and CDR2 ANQGSEA. The CDR3 extends over 16 amino acids. V was trimmed by 2 bases and J by 7 bases, leaving 18 bases between them. The CDR3 DNA sequence: TGCAGCGTTGAAATCAACAGGGCCAGATTAAATTCACCCCTCCACTTT. Its protein is CSVEINRARLNSPLHF.

The gene calls are TRBV27 and TRBJ2-7; 7 bases align to TRBD2. The CDR3 totals 15 residues. CDR1 and CDR2 from the germline V gene are MNHEY and SMNVEV (reference sequence). V gave up 5 bases and J gave up 0 bases; unmatched junction bases: 7. CDR3 loop: CASSKSSGVSYEQYF. The DNA for the CDR3 is TGTGCCAGCAGTAAGTCTAGCGGAGTCTCCTACGAGCAGTACTTC.

This clone appeared a single time. The chain uses TRBV6-6 and TRBJ2-1, with 9 nucleotides matching TRBD2. This CDR3 spans 13 amino acids. Germline V CDR1 and CDR2: MNHNY, SVGAGI (reference sequence). The CDR3 is CAAEVAGENEQFF. DNA for the CDR3: TGTGCTGCTGAGGTAGCGGGAGAAAATGAGCAGTTCTTC.

The chain recombines TRBV20-1 with TRBJ1-6; D call uncertain. Germline loops: CDR1 DFQATT, CDR2 SNEGSKA (reference sequence). The CDR3 is made up of 13 amino acids. V was pared by 3 bases and J by 7 bases, with 10 bases between. The CDR3 loop reads CSASSGSNSPLHF. The CDR3 DNA follows: TGCAGTGCTAGTTCGGGGAGCAATTCACCCCTCCACTTT.

This sequence joins TRBV6-2 or TRBV6-3 and TRBJ2-1, with 15 bases lining up with TRBD2. The germline V gene encodes CDR1 MNHEY and CDR2 SVGEGT. This CDR3 has 16 residues. The V gene end was trimmed by 6 bases and the J gene end by 7 bases; junction bases not matched to a gene: 7. This CDR3 reads CASSLGTSGRRNEQFF. Here the CDR3 DNA reads TGTGCCAGCAGCCTTGGGACTAGCGGGAGGAGGAATGAGCAGTTCTTC.

The chain is built from TRBV7-9 and TRBJ1-2, with D uncertain. CDR1 and CDR2 (germline): SEHNR, FQNEAQ (reference sequence). The CDR3 covers 13 residues. Trimming removed 7 bases from V and 4 bases from J, with 13 bases in between. The DNA for the CDR3 is TGTGCCAGCACGAAAGGACTGGGCTATGGCTACACCTTC. Protein product: CASTKGLGYGYTF.

V usage is TRBV10-3 and J usage is TRBJ2-7; D might be TRBD2 (6 bases). The CDR3 spans 12 residues. Germline V gene data show CDR1 as ENHRY and CDR2 as SYGVKD. V was pared by 8 bases and J by 2 bases, with 10 bases between. The CDR3 sequence is CAIGDFAYEQYF. The CDR3 DNA sequence: TGTGCCATCGGGGACTTCGCCTACGAGCAGTACTTC.

The rearrangement joins TRBV5-5 to TRBJ2-7, with 14 positions matching TRBD2. This CDR3 is built from 15 residues. CDR1 is SGHKS and CDR2 is YYEKEE in the germline V gene (reference sequence). With 1 base clipped from V and 4 bases from J, the junction kept 1 base outside the gene matches. This CDR3 reads CASSLRLAGGYEQYF. CDR3 nucleotide sequence: TGTGCCAGCAGCTTGCGACTAGCGGGAGGGTACGAGCAGTACTTC.